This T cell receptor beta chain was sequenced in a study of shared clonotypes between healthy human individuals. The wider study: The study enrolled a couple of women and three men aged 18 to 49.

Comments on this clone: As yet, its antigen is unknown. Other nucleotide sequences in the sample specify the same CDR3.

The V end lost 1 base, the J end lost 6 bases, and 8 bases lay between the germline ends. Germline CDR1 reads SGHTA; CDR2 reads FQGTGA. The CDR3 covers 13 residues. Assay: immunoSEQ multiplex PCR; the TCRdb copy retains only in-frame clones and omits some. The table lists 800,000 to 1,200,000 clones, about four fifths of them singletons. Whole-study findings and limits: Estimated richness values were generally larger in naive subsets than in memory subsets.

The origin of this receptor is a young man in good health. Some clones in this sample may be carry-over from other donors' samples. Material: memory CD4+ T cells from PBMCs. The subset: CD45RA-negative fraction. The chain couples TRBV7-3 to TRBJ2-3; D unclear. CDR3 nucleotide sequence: TGTGCCAGCAGCTTAATAAGTACGGATACGCAGTATTTT. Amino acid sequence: CASSLISTDTQYF.